This entry lists 18 T cell receptor beta chains sequenced from one sample in a study of shared clonotypes between healthy human individuals. TCRdb keeps only in-frame clones here, not all; method: immunoSEQ multiplex PCR. This table holds roughly 640,000 clones, roughly 70% found once. Sequenced sample: memory CD4+ T cells sorted from blood. This sample's subset: CD45RA-negative fraction. These receptors were taken from a woman aged 25 to 45 in good health.

V gene TRBV11-2 combines with J gene TRBJ2-7; TRBD1 aligns across 8 bases. This CDR3 has 15 amino acids. V was pared by 5 bases and J by 0 bases, with 6 bases of the junction left unmatched. The germline V gene has CDR1 SGHAT and CDR2 FQNNGV. The CDR3 DNA reads TGTGCCAGCAGCGAAGGCGGGACAGGCTCCTACGAGCAGTACTTC. Translating gives CASSEGGTGSYEQYF.

The chain has TRBV25-1 and TRBJ1-2; D gene uncertain. Germline V lookup: CDR1 MGHDK, CDR2 SYGVNS. The CDR3 is made up of 11 amino acids. Trimming took off 3 bases at V and 4 bases at J, with 3 bases between the two ends. The DNA of the CDR3 is TGTGCCAGCAGTGACCTCTATGGCTACACCTTC. Encoded protein: CASSDLYGYTF.

This clone was seen more than once but under ten times. This chain connects TRBV19 to TRBJ2-1; 8 bases map to TRBD1. This CDR3 contains 15 residues. Germline V gene data show CDR1 as LNHDA and CDR2 as SQIVND (reference sequence). After removal of 5 bases from V and 8 bases from J, the junction contained 11 bases not matched to a gene. The CDR3: CASSPRTGSRDEQFF. CDR3 sequence (DNA): TGTGCCAGTAGTCCGCGGACAGGGTCGAGGGATGAGCAGTTCTTC.

The chain employs TRBV10-3 and TRBJ1-1, with unresolved D. V shed 7 bases and J shed 3 bases, with 12 bases lying between them. CDR1 ENHRY and CDR2 SYGVKD come from the germline V gene. The CDR3 runs 13 residues. This CDR3 is CAIKSVGDTEAFF. DNA for the CDR3: TGTGCCATCAAGTCGGTGGGAGACACTGAAGCTTTCTTT.

This clone was seen more than once but under ten times. CDR3 sequence: CASSDIGRNTEAFF. The CDR3 DNA reads TGTGCCAGCAGTGATATTGGGAGGAACACTGAAGCTTTCTTT. J is TRBJ1-1 and V is TRBV25-1; D is ambiguous. V was pared by 3 bases and J by 1 base, with 9 bases between. CDR1 and CDR2 from the germline V gene are MGHDK and SYGVNS. The CDR3 runs to 14 residues.

This clone was seen just once. The rearrangement uses TRBV11-2 and TRBJ2-3; D is uncertain. V was shortened by 3 bases and J by 2 bases, with 6 bases between the two germline ends. Germline V gene sequence: CDR1 SGHAT, CDR2 FQNNGV. The CDR3 runs 13 residues. The CDR3 DNA reads as TGTGCCAGCAGCTTCCCAGCCACAGATACGCAGTATTTT. Encoded protein: CASSFPATDTQYF.

This chain links TRBV5-1 with TRBJ2-5, with 10 bases identical to TRBD1. V trimming: 4 bases; J trimming: 3 bases; junction bases outside the gene matches: 3. The CDR3 contains 14 residues. Per germline, CDR1 SGHRS and CDR2 YFSETQ. CDR3 sequence: CASSPGQGKETQYF. The CDR3 coding sequence is TGCGCCAGCAGCCCGGGACAGGGGAAAGAGACCCAGTACTTC.

This sequence joins TRBV7-9 and TRBJ2-7; 7 bases match TRBD1. With V trimmed by 1 base and J by 4 bases, 4 bases remained unmatched. The CDR3 loop spans 14 amino acids. The germline V gene encodes CDR1 SEHNR and CDR2 FQNEAQ (reference sequence). The CDR3 sequence is CASSLEYRGYEQYF. CDR3 in DNA: TGTGCCAGCAGCTTAGAGTACAGGGGTTACGAGCAGTACTTC.

This rearrangement joins TRBV29-1 to TRBJ1-4; D possibly corresponds to TRBD1 (5 bases). The V end was cut by 0 bases, the J end by 7 bases, with 9 bases between. CDR3 length equals 13 residues. Looked up from germline, CDR1 is SQVTM and CDR2 is ANQGSEA. The CDR3 sequence: CSVEDLGVEKLFF. CDR3 coding DNA: TGCAGCGTTGAAGATCTGGGGGTTGAAAAACTGTTTTTT.

This clone was found a few times. The chain recombines TRBV19 with TRBJ1-5, with a weak D call TRBD1 (6 bases). Germline-derived CDR1 and CDR2 are LNHDA and SQIVND (reference sequence). V was cut by 3 bases and J by 4 bases, with 13 bases left in between. The CDR3 totals 15 residues. CDR3 in DNA: TGTGCCAGTAGTATTACAGGGCAGTTTAATCAGCCCCAGCATTTT. Translation: CASSITGQFNQPQHF. The full variable domain, completed using reference TRBV19 and TRBJ1-5, is DGGITQSPKYLFRKEGQNVTLSCEQNLNHDAMYWYRQDPGQGLRLIYYSQIVNDFQKGDIAEGYSVSREKKESFPLTVTSAQKNPTAFYLCASSITGQFNQPQHFGDGTRLSIL.

V usage is TRBV5-5 and J usage is TRBJ1-2; D unresolved. This CDR3 region has 11 residues. Trimming took off 2 bases at V and 2 bases at J, with 1 base between the two ends. The V gene's germline CDR1 is SGHKS and CDR2 YYEKEE (reference sequence). The CDR3 DNA reads TGTGCCAGCAGCTTCAACTATGGCTACACCTTC. This gives the protein CASSFNYGYTF. The full variable domain, rest sourced from reference TRBV5-5 and TRBJ1-2, is DAGVTQSPTHLIKTRGQQVTLRCSPISGHKSVSWYQQVLGQGPQFIFQYYEKEERGRGNFPDRFSARQFPNYSSELNVNALLLGDSALYLCASSFNYGYTFGSGTRLTVV.

Points on this clone: This sequence may be a read error, since a much larger clone differs from it by one base. Other DNA sequences in this specimen translate into the identical CDR3. CDR3 nucleotide sequence: TGTGCCAGCTCAGCGACAGGGGGCAATCAGCCCCAGCATTTT. Translated, it gives CASSATGGNQPQHF. This sequence joins TRBV18 and TRBJ1-5; 8 bases agree with TRBD1. Per the germline V gene, CDR1 is KGHSH and CDR2 is LQKENI. V was pared by 5 bases and J by 2 bases, with 2 bases of the junction left unmatched. The CDR3 is 14 amino acids. Based on the CDR3 plus reference TRBV18 and TRBJ1-5, the full variable domain is NAGVMQNPRHLVRRRGQEARLRCSPMKGHSHVYWYRQLPEEGLKFMVYLQKENIIDESGMPKERFSAEFPKEGPSILRIQQVVRGDSAAYFCASSATGGNQPQHFGDGTRLSIL.

The chain employs TRBV23-1 and TRBJ2-5; TRBD2 matches at 11 bases. TRBV23-1 is an open reading frame, and its role is uncertain. The CDR3 runs 18 residues. V shed 2 bases, J shed 5 bases, and the junction held 13 bases outside the gene matches. CDR3 in amino acids: CASSQPIPYSGRGETQYF. Here the CDR3 DNA reads TGCGCCAGCAGTCAACCCATACCTTATAGCGGGAGGGGGGAGACCCAGTACTTC.

The chain is built from TRBV6-1 and TRBJ2-7; D remains ambiguous. The CDR3 extends over 14 amino acids. Trimming cost V 2 bases and J 2 bases, with 10 bases left between them. From germline, CDR1 is MNHNS and CDR2 SASEGT. This CDR3 reads CASSELGSTYEQYF. CDR3 bases: TGTGCCAGCAGTGAACTGGGATCAACCTACGAGCAGTACTTC.

V usage is TRBV28 and J usage is TRBJ1-4; D perhaps matches TRBD1 (5 bases). This CDR3 contains 15 residues. V lost 1 base and J lost 10, with 16 bases in between. Germline V lookup: CDR1 MDHEN, CDR2 SYDVKM. The CDR3, as DNA: TGTGCCAGCAGTTTATACCGGACGTACGGGGCAAAACTGTTTTTT. Translating gives CASSLYRTYGAKLFF.

The V call is TRBV5-6, the J call TRBJ2-7; 10 positions match TRBD2. The CDR3 totals 15 residues. Germline V gene data show CDR1 as SGHDT and CDR2 as YYEEEE. The J segment lost 7 bases and the V segment lost 1 base, leaving 8 bases of the junction unmatched. The chain's CDR3 is CASSLRLAGVEEQYF. CDR3 in DNA: TGTGCCAGCAGCTTGAGGCTAGCGGGAGTTGAAGAGCAGTACTTC.

This clone rates as medium-sized. CDR3: CSVTGGTQETQYF. DNA of the CDR3: TGCAGCGTTACCGGCGGGACACAAGAGACCCAGTACTTC. V and J are TRBV29-1 and TRBJ2-5; D is perhaps TRBD1 or TRBD2 (6 bases each). Trimming removed 5 bases at V and 2 bases at J, with 12 bases between. Germline V gene lookup returns CDR1 SQVTM and CDR2 ANQGSEA. This CDR3 has 13 residues.

The chain joins TRBV18 to TRBJ1-1; TRBD1 aligns across 10 bases. V was clipped by 1 base and J by 4 bases; unmatched bases: 21. The CDR3 has 21 amino acids. Germline values: CDR1 KGHSH, CDR2 LQKENI. CDR3 residues: CASSPLGRTPGQGLGSTEAFF. CDR3 DNA: TGTGCCAGCTCACCACTTGGGAGGACCCCGGGACAGGGGCTCGGCAGCACTGAAGCTTTCTTT.